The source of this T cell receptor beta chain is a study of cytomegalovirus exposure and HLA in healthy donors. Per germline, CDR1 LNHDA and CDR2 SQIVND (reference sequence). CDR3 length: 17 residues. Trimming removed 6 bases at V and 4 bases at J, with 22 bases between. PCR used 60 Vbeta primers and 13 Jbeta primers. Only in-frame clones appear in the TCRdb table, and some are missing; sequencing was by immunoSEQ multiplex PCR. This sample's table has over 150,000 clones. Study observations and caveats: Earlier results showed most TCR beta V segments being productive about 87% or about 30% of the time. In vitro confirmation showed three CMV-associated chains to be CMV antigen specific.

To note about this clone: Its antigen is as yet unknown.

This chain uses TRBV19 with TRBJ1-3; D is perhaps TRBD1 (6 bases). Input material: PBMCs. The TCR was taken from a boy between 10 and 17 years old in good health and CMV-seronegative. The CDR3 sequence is CASSNIGTSKGGNTIYF. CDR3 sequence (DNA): TGTGCCAGTAGCAACATTGGGACATCGAAAGGAGGAAACACCATATATTTT.